The TCR beta chain under discussion was sequenced for a study of cytomegalovirus exposure and HLA in healthy donors (dated by TCRdb to 2016 to 2017). Regarding the complete study: An earlier analysis of 587 of the donors reported 276 Gb of sequence data and 95 million to 130 million unique TCR beta sequences obtained from around 170 million T cells. Every discovery cohort repertoire had been produced on one sequencing platform. Among about 410 genotyped donors of the cohort, an average of roughly 230,000 unique TCR beta nucleotide sequences was sequenced per donor, of which 15% to 20% were non-productive. Among the roughly 400 genotyped donors, around 81% belonged to the genetic ancestry cluster associated with self-reported Caucasian donors. Class I and class II HLA loci were covered by the typing at four-digit resolution. The aim of the study was to test whether cataloging public T cell receptors could identify signatures of past pathogen exposure. The study profiled the T cell repertoires of more than 500 subjects by immunosequencing and related them to cytomegalovirus serostatus. Alongside the repertoire data, information on donor age, sex, ethnicity and CMV serostatus was compiled. Typing coverage differed by locus: A, B, C, DRB1 and DQB1 were typed in roughly 620-630 donors, DQA1 in about 510, DPA1 in some 600, and DPB1 in 400 to 480. To predict cytomegalovirus infection status, the study combined high-throughput TCR immunosequencing, statistical association of individual TCRs with disease status, and machine learning. Roughly 300 gigabases of sequencing data and 70 million to 100 million unique TCR sequences made up an early release that covered fewer than 650 HLA-typed donors. Rather than using new phenotypic data, the later analysis identified candidate immune exposures from TCR beta sequences and from how often those sequences occurred across donors. In a later analysis, previously published TCR beta repertoires from 550 to 750 donors were re-analyzed and high-resolution HLA genotyping was added so that TCR occurrence patterns could be studied. In a later genetic analysis, genome-wide SNP genotypes for about three fifths of the roughly 670 donors were used, and that subset was treated as a discovery cohort. Four to six DR-DQ haplotypes were handled as single units for association and clustering, since linkage in the cohort was strong. In addition to the first cohort of roughly 670 subjects, a separate validation cohort of 120 different subjects was used. In an earlier analysis of over 550 of the donors, high-throughput TCR beta sequencing was used to judge whether each TCR beta V gene segment behaved as functional or pseudogenic.

The cohort comprised 710 or so healthy bone marrow donors. Cohort members were all nominally healthy when sampled, although unrecorded immune exposures were likely present. The donor tested CMV seronegative, placing the donor among the 350 or so seronegative members of the cohort. A peripheral blood sample was provided by each donor, and peripheral blood mononuclear cells were used for TCR beta sequencing. The Qiagen DNeasy Blood Extraction Kit was used to extract genomic DNA from the blood cell samples. Points on this clone: Its antigen is not yet known. No quality values exist for individual bases; no much larger clone is one base distant.

Results and caveats for the whole study, not just this receptor: In a later analysis, most CMV-associated TCR beta chains were found to appear HLA-restricted, with HLA associations seemingly driven largely by CMV exposure. The authors suggested that the approach could potentially be generalized to other disease states and immunological phenotypes. Broadly in line with IMGT annotations, most TCR beta V segments showed up in productive rearrangements about 87% or about 30% of the time in an earlier analysis of 587 of the donors. Because some donors lacked HLA typing at each locus, the association tests relied only on the typed subset. A later analysis found that HLA-associated TCR beta chains were more clonally expanded and had lower generation probabilities than equally common non-associated chains. In a later analysis, 16,951 TCR beta sequences were associated with specific HLA alleles at a false discovery rate of 0.05. Three of the identified cytomegalovirus-associated TCR beta chains were confirmed in vitro to be specific for cytomegalovirus antigens. In a later genetic analysis, fewer N-insertions in productive TCRs were reported among donors in an Asian-associated ancestry cluster than the approximately 670-donor mean. Correlated functional status among segregating V segments might be attributable to linkage disequilibrium, but an unknown experimental factor could not be ruled out. Roughly uniform sequencing depth across donors was assumed in presence/absence analyses, although this assumption may not hold. The classifier was reported to diagnose cytomegalovirus status with high specificity and sensitivity in both the original cohort and the validation cohort. Strong co-occurrence of HLA alleles, especially DR and DQ, made assigning TCR associations to individual alleles difficult. Across donors, most TCR sequences were observed very rarely, whereas some public TCRs were present in many individuals. A total of 164 TCR beta chains were listed by the study as associated with cytomegalovirus. Some IMGT-functional V segments, including TRBV6-2 and TRBV6-3, could not be distinguished by the 87-base-pair reads and were therefore excluded. In a later analysis, the rate of TCR association differed among HLA loci, with DRB1 alleles having the most associated TCRs and HLA-C alleles having the fewest. According to a later analysis, parvovirus B19, influenza, CMV and Epstein-Barr virus appeared linked to several top co-occurrence clusters. The only immune exposure information available for the cohort was CMV serostatus. The cohort was sequenced for TCR beta chains only, and without alpha or paired-chain data the features that could be detected were limited. A group of highly shared sequence variants was considered likely to be a technical artifact of the sequencing pipeline. Around 16 rarely observed V segments, including chromosome 9 orphons, were excluded from the earlier analysis of approximately 500 of the donors because counts were too low. A further reported finding was that TCR beta sequences accurately predicted the HLA-A and HLA-B alleles for most subjects in the first cohort. An association between a missense DCLRE1C variant and V-gene and J-gene trimming of TCR beta chains was found in a later genetic analysis and replicated in an independent cohort.

According to the germline V gene, CDR1 reads MDHEN and CDR2 reads SYDVKM. CDR3 length: 19 amino acids, cysteine to phenylalanine. Only the CDR3 portion is preserved as DNA: 57 bases, with reading frame beginning at the first base. V is pruned by 6 bases and J by 1 base, leaving 17 bases of the junction without a gene match. Library preparation used the immunoSEQ multiplex PCR assay. For the multiplex PCR, a mixture combining 60 forward primers for TCR Vbeta segments and 13 reverse primers for TCR Jbeta segments was used. Amplification of the CDR3 region of rearranged TCR beta genes was performed with a multiplex PCR assay on genomic DNA. The amplified TCR beta libraries were sequenced on the Illumina HiSeq System as 87-base-pair reads. The study's own analysis went as follows. Across the 666 repertoires, a later analysis counted some 81 million unique TCR beta chains, 9.5 million to 12 million of which were shared by at least two donors. A nearest-neighbor algorithm error-corrected the raw reads and collapsed the reads into unique sequences, merging closely related sequences to remove PCR and sequencing errors. To assign V, D and J gene segments, CDR3 sequences were aligned to IMGT reference sequences. For a sequence to be retained, a match of at least six nucleotides to both a V gene segment and a J gene segment was required. A rearrangement was called productive if the CDR3 had no stop codons and remained in frame with V and J, and every other rearrangement was called non-productive. CDR3 was defined by IMGT convention, running from the second conserved V-encoded cysteine to the conserved J-encoded phenylalanine. Sequences without an unambiguous match to a single V gene segment were excluded from the earlier analysis of about 640 of the donors. An earlier analysis of roughly 590 of the donors called V segments functional above 56.7% productive rearrangements and segregating when the between-donor standard deviation exceeded 5%. A statistical classification framework was developed to diagnose cytomegalovirus status using the catalog of TCR beta chain sequences. In a later analysis, V and J genes were assigned by comparing TCR nucleotide sequences against IMGT/GENE-DB human TR gene sequences. A later analysis assigned CDR3 sequences and most-parsimonious VDJ recombination scenarios with the TCRdist pipeline. In a later analysis, every TCR beta chain was defined by the combination of its CDR3 amino acid sequence and its V-gene family, and reads without a unique V-gene family were dropped. As a way to deal with suspected cross-contamination and a sequencing artifact, a later analysis dropped over 550 nucleotide sequences that were highly shared and had low generation probability. In a later analysis, a clonal expansion index for each public chain was calculated from normalized within-repertoire ranks of inferred template counts. In a later analysis, generation probabilities were computed with a VDJ recombination model fitted to out-of-frame rearrangements, and the resulting probabilities were checked against IGoR. Hypergeometric tests were used in a later analysis to score TCR-TCR, TCR-HLA and TCR-CMV co-occurrence, with a repertoire-size bias correction applied to the TCR pairs. False discovery rates were estimated in a later analysis by permuting HLA or CMV assignments 20 times. A later analysis grouped co-occurring TCRs with DBSCAN, adding TCRdist sequence similarity when clustering within HLA-allele-positive subsets. Co-occurrence clustering excluded repertoires with fewer than 30,000 or more than 120,000 public chains, plus five with anomalous nucleotide sharing. The source is immuneACCESS, and TCRdb retained only in-frame sequences with V and J called. Part of the clones is not carried over; for the studies checked, unresolved V genes explain less than half of this, and the remainder is unexplained. That table furnishes V, J and clone size, whereas the DNA furnished D and trimming. In all, the sample holds more than 150,000 clones, and around 81% of those were seen once. The leading ten clones occupy about 2.2% of the sample.

The sample was PBMCs. The chain links TRBV28 with TRBJ1-5, and 8 junction bases match TRBD1. The TCR originated in a woman aged 30 to 39 in good health and CMV-seronegative. CDR3 protein: CASSRSPGQGLFSNQPQHF. The DNA sequence is TGTGCCAGCAGCCGGTCTCCAGGACAGGGTTTGTTCAGCAATCAGCCCCAGCATTTT.